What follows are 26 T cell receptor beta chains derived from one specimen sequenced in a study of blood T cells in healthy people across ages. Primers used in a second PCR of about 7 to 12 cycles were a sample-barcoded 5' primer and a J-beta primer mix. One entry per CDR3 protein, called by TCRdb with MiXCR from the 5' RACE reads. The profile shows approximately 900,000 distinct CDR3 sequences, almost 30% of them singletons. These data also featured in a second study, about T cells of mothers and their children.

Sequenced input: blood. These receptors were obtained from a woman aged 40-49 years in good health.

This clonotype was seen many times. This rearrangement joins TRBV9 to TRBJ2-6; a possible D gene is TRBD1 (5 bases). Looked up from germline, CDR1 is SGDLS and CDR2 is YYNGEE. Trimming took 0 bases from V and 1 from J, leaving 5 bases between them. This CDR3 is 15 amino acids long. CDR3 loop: CASSVEGSGANVLTF. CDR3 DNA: TGTGCCAGCAGCGTAGAGGGGTCTGGGGCCAACGTCCTGACTTTC.

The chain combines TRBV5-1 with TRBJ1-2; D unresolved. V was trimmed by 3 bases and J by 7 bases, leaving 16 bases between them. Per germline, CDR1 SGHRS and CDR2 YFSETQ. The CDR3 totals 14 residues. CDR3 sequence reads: CASSSRQEKGGYTF. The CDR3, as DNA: TGCGCCAGCAGCTCGAGGCAGGAGAAGGGTGGCTACACCTTC.

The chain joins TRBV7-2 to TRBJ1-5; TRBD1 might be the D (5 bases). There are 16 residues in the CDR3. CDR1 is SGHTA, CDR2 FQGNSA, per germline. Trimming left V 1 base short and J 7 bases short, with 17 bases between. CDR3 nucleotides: TGTGCCAGCAGCTTAGGTATAGGACAAACGGTACAGCCCCAGCATTTT. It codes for CASSLGIGQTVQPQHF.

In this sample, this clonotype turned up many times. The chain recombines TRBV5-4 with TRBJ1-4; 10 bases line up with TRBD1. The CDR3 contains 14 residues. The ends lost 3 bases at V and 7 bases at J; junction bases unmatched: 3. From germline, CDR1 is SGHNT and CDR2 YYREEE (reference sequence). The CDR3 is CASSWDRGSEKLFF. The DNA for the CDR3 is TGTGCCAGCAGCTGGGACAGGGGAAGTGAAAAACTGTTTTTT.

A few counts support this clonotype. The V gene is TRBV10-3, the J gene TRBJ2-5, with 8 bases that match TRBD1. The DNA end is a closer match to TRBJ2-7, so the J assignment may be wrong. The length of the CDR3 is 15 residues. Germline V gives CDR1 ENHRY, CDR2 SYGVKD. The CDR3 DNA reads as TGTGCCATCAGTGAGTCGAGAGGCAGGGGGCTCGAGCAGTACTTC. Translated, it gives CAISESRGRGLEQYF.

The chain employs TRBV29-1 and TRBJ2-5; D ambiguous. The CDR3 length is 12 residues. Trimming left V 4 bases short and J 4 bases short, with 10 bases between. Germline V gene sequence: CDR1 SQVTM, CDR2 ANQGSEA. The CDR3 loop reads CSVARSSETQYF. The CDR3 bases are TGCAGCGTTGCTAGGAGCTCAGAGACCCAGTACTTC.

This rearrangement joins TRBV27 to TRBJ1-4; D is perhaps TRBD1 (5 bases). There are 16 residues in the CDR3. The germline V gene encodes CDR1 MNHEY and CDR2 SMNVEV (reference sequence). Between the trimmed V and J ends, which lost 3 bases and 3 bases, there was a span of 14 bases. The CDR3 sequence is CASSFPRDVPNEKLFF. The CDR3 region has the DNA TGTGCCAGCAGTTTCCCCAGGGATGTCCCTAATGAAAAACTGTTTTTT.

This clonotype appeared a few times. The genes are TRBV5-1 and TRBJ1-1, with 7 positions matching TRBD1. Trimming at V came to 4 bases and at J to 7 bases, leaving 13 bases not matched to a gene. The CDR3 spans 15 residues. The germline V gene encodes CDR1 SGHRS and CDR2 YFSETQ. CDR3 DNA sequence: TGCGCCAGCAGCCTGGGACAGACCTCCCTTAATGAAGCTTTCTTT. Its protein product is CASSLGQTSLNEAFF.

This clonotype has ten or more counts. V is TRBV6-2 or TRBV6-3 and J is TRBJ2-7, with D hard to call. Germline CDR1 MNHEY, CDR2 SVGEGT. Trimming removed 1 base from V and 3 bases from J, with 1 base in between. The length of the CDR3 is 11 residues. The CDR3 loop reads CASSYFYEQYF. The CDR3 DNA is TGTGCCAGCAGTTACTTCTACGAGCAGTACTTC.

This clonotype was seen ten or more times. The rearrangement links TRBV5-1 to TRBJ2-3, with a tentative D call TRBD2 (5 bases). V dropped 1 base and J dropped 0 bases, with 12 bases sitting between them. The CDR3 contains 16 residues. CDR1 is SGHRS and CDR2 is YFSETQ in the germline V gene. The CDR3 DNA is TGCGCCAGCAGCTTGAGTCGGACGGGAAGCACAGATACGCAGTATTTT. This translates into CASSLSRTGSTDTQYF.

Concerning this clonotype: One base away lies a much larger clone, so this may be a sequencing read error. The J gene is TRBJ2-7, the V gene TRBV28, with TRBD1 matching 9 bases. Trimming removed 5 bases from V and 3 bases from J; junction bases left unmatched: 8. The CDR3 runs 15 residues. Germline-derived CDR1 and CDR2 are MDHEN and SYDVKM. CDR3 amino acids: CASSTPGQGYYEQYF. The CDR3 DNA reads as TGTGCCAGCAGTACCCCGGGACAGGGATACTACGAGCAGTACTTC.

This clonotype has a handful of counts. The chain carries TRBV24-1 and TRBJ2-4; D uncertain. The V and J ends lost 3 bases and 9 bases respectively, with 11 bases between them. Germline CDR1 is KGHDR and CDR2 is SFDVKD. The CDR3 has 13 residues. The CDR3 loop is CATSDRTLGIQYF. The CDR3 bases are TGTGCCACCAGTGATCGGACCCTGGGCATTCAGTACTTC.

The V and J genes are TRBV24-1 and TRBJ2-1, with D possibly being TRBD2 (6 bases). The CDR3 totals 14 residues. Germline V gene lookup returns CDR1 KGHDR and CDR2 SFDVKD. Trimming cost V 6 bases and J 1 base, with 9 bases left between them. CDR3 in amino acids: CATSMTSSYNEQFF. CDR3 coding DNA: TGTGCCACCAGTATGACTAGTTCCTACAATGAGCAGTTCTTC.

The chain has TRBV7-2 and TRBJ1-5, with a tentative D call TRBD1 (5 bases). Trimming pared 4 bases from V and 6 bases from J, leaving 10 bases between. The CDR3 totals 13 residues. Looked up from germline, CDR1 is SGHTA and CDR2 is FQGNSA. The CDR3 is CASSSGPSQPQHF. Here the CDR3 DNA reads TGTGCCAGCAGCTCGGGGCCTAGTCAGCCCCAGCATTTT.

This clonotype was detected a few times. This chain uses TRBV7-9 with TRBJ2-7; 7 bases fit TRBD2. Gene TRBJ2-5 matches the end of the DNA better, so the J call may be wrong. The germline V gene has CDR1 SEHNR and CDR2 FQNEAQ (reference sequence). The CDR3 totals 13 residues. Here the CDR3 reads CASIRGEGETQYF. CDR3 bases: TGTGCCAGCATTCGGGGGGAAGGGGAGACCCAGTACTTC.

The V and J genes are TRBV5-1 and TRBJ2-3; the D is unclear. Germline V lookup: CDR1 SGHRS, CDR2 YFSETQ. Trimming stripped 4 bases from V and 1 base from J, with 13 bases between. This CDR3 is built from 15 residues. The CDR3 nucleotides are TGCGCCAGCAGCCTCGGACGTCCCCGCACAGATACGCAGTATTTT. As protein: CASSLGRPRTDTQYF.

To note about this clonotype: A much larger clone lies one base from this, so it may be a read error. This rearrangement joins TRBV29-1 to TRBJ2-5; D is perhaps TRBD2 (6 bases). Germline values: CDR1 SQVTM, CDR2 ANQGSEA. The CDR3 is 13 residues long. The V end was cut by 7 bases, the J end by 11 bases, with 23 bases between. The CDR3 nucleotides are TGCAGCGCACTGACGGGGGAGGTCAATGAGCAGTACTTC. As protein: CSALTGEVNEQYF.

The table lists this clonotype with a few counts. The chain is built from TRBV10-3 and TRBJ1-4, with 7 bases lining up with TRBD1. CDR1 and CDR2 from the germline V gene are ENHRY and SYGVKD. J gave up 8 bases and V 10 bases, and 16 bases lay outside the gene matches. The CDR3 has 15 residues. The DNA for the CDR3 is TGTGCCACCACAGAAGAGACAGGGTTGGAGGAAAAACTGTTTTTT. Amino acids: CATTEETGLEEKLFF.

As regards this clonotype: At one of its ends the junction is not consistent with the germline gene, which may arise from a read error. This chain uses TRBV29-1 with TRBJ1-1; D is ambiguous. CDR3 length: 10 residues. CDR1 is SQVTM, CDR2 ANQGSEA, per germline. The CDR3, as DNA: TGCAACGTTGGAAACACTGAAGCTTTCTTT. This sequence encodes CNVGNTEAFF.

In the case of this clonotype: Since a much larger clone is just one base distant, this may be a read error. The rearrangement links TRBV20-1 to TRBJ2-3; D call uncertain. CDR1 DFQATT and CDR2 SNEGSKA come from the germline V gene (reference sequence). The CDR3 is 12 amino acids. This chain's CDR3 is CRARPITDTQYF. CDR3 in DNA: TGCAGGGCTAGACCAATCACAGATACGCAGTATTTT.

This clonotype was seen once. The CDR3 spells CASSPSRLAGGRSEQYF. The CDR3 DNA sequence: TGTGCCAGCAGCCCCTCACGACTAGCGGGGGGGCGTAGTGAGCAGTACTTC. V usage is TRBV11-2 and J usage is TRBJ2-7; TRBD2 matches at 14 bases. V was clipped by 5 bases and J by 7 bases; unmatched bases: 13. Germline assignment: CDR1 SGHAT and CDR2 FQNNGV. The CDR3 totals 17 residues.

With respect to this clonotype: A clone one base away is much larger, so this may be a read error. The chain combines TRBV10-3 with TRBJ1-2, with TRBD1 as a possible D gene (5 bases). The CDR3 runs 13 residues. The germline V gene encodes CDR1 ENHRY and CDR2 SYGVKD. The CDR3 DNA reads TGTGCCGTCAGTGTGGGGCAGGATTATGGCTACACCTTC. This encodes CAVSVGQDYGYTF.

This CDR3 is CASRDSRNTEAFF. The CDR3 DNA reads TGTGCCAGCAGGGACAGTCGGAACACTGAAGCTTTCTTT. The chain recombines TRBV6-6 with TRBJ1-1; maybe TRBD1 (6 bases). The germline V gene has CDR1 MNHNY and CDR2 SVGAGI (reference sequence). The CDR3 is 13 residues long. The germline V and J ends were trimmed by 6 bases and 1 base, with 9 bases remaining between them.

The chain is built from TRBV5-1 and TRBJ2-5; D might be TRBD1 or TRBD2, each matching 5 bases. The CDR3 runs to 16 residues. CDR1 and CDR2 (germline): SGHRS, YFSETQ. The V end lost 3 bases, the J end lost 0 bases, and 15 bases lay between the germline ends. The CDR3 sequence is CASSYRGPAYQETQYF. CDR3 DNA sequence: TGCGCCAGCAGCTACCGGGGCCCAGCGTACCAAGAGACCCAGTACTTC.

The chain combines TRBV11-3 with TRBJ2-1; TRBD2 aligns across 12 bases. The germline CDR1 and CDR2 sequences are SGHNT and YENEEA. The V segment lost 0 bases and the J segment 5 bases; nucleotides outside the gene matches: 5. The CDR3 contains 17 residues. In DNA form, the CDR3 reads TGTGCCAGCAGCTTAGATAGACTAGCGGGGGTAAACAATGAGCAGTTCTTC. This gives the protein CASSLDRLAGVNNEQFF.

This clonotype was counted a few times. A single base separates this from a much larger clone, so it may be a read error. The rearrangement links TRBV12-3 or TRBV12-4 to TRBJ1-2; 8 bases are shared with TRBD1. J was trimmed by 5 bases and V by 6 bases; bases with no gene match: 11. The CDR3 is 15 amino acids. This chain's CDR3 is CASSPPDRGLYGYTF. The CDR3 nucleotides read TGTGCCAGCAGCCCCCCCGACAGGGGACTATATGGCTACACCTTC.